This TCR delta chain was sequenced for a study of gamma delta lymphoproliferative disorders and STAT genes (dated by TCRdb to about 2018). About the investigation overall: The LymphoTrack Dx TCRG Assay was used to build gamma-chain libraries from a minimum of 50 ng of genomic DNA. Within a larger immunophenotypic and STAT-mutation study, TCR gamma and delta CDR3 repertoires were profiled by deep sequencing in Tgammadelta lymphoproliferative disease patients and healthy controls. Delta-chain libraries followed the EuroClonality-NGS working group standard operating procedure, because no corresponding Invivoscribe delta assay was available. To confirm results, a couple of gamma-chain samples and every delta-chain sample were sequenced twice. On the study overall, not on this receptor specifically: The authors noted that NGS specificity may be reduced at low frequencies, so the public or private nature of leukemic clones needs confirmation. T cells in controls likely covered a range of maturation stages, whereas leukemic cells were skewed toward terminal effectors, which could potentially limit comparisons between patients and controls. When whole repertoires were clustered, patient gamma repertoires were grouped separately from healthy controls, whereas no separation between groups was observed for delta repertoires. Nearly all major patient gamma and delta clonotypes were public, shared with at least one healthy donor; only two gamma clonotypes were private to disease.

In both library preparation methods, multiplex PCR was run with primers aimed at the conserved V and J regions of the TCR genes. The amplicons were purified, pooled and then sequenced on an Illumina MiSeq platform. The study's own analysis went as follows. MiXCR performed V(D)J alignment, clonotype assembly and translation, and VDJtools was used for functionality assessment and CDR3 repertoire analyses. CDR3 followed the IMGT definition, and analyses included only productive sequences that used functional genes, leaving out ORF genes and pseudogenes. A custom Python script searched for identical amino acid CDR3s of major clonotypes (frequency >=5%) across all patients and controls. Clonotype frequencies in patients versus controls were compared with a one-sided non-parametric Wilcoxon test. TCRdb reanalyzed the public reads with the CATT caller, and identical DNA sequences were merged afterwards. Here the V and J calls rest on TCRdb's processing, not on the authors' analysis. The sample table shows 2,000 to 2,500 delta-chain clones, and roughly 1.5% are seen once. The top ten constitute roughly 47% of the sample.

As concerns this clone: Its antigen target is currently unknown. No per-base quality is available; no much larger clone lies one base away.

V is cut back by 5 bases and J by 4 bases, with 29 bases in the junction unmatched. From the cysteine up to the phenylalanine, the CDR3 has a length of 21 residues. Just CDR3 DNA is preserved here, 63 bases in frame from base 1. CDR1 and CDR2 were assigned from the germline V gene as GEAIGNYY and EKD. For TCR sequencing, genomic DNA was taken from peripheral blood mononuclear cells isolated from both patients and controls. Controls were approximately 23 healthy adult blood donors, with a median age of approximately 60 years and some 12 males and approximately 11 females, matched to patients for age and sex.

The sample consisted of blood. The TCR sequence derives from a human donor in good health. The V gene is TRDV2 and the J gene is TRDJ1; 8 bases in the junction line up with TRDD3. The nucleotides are TGTGCCTGTGGCATCATCGGGCGTAGGCCATCTTCTGGGGGAGAGGGCGATAAACTCATCTTT. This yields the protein CACGIIGRRPSSGGEGDKLIF.